This T cell receptor (beta chain) is from a study of cytomegalovirus exposure and HLA in healthy donors. PCR employed 60 Vbeta and 13 Jbeta primers. The method was immunoSEQ multiplex PCR; TCRdb's version includes in-frame clones alone and lacks a portion of them. The sample shows around 200,000 clones, more than 70% of them seen only once. This CDR3 is built from 15 residues. V lost 3 bases, J lost 2 bases, and 11 bases lay in between. Germline V gene sequence: CDR1 LGHNA, CDR2 YNFKEQ. Sequencing was done on a sample of PBMCs. The TCR originated in a man aged 30 to 45 in good health and CMV-seropositive. V and J are TRBV4-2 and TRBJ2-1, with TRBD2 as a possible D gene (7 bases). In nucleotides, the CDR3 is TGTGCCAGCAGCCAGGGGGCGGGGGCCTACAATGAGCAGTTCTTC. Translation gives CASSQGAGAYNEQFF.